Given below is one TCR beta chain in context. This entry comes from a study of cytotoxic CD8 clonotypes in ibrutinib-treated CLL. Study details: The authors obtained response samples at a median of approximately 12 months of treatment, range 6 to 36.

The V and J ends lost 2 bases and 5 bases respectively, with 19 bases between them. The CDR3 is 16 residues long. Germline CDR1 and CDR2: KGHSH and LQKENI. TCRdb's copy holds only in-frame clones and misses some; the assay was immunoSEQ multiplex PCR. The table lists 200,000 or so clones, more than 75% of them singletons. This sequence was found in a human donor with chronic lymphocytic leukemia. V gene TRBV18 combines with J gene TRBJ2-7; TRBD1 might be the D (6 bases). Specimen: PBMCs, collected after 12 months of ibrutinib treatment. CDR3 in amino acids: CASSPSTQTGIDEQYF. As DNA, the CDR3 is TGTGCCAGCTCACCATCGACCCAAACAGGGATCGACGAGCAGTACTTC.